This TCR beta chain was identified during a study of cytomegalovirus exposure and HLA in healthy donors (dated by TCRdb to the late 2010s). Regarding the complete study: The 666 repertoires of the first cohort and the roughly 110 validation repertoires were produced on the same platform, according to a later analysis. The study was designed to test whether signatures of past pathogen exposure could be identified by cataloging public T cell receptors. In addition to the first cohort of roughly 700 subjects, a separate validation cohort of under 150 different subjects was used. To predict cytomegalovirus infection status, the study brought together high-throughput TCR immunosequencing, statistical association of individual TCRs with disease status, and machine learning.

CDR1 is given as MNHNY and CDR2 as SVGAGI, both from the germline V gene (reference sequence). Trimming costs V 2 bases and J 7 bases, and their ends lie 12 bases apart. There are 13 amino acids in the CDR3, from cysteine to phenylalanine inclusive. Only the CDR3 region is kept as DNA, spanning 39 bases read in frame from base 1. Comment on this clone: Its antigen remains undetermined. Base qualities were left out, and no much larger clone turns up one base away.

Libraries were built with the immunoSEQ multiplex PCR assay. The study's processing was this. A statistical classification framework was built to diagnose cytomegalovirus status from the catalog of TCR beta chain sequences. Drawn from immuneACCESS, this table holds only the in-frame rearrangements with V and J called that TCRdb kept. Clones are partly lost; checked studies trace under half to an unresolved V gene and leave the rest unexplained. From that table come the V and J calls and clone size; the DNA was used to work out D and trimming. The sample table shows about 220,000 clones, and about 90% are seen once. The top ten hold 2.9% of the sample. The donors belonged to the validation cohort of over a hundred subjects, which was separate from the approximately 680-subject first cohort. Study-wide findings and limitations: A total of roughly 160 TCR beta chains were listed by the study as associated with cytomegalovirus. In a later analysis, TCRs clustered in the first cohort were found to also tend to co-occur in the approximately 120 validation repertoires, with approximately 95% of cluster scores above 0. The authors suggested that the approach could potentially be generalized to other disease states and immunological phenotypes. While some public TCRs were present in many individuals, most TCR sequences turned up only very rarely across donors. Cytomegalovirus status was reported to be diagnosed by the classifier with high specificity and sensitivity in both the original and validation cohorts. A later analysis had no HLA typing for the validation cohort, so co-occurrence there was scored across all 110 or so repertoires. A few of the identified cytomegalovirus-associated TCR beta chains were confirmed in vitro to be specific for cytomegalovirus antigens.

Material for sequencing was PBMCs. The V gene is TRBV6-6 and the J gene is TRBJ2-7, and possibly TRBD2, on 5 matching bases. The receptor was isolated from a woman between 18 and 29 years old in good health and CMV-seronegative. The CDR3 here reads CASSYGEFGEQYF. At the DNA level, the sequence is TGTGCCAGCAGTTACGGGGAGTTCGGAGAGCAGTACTTC.